Listed below are T cell receptor beta chains from one sample, sequenced in a study of a mutant IDH1 vaccine in newly diagnosed glioma. Profiling relied on immunoSEQ multiplex PCR, and the TCRdb table lists in-frame clones only, not all of them. Among about 88,000 clones listed, over 75% were seen once. The source material was PBMCs, sampled from a glioma patient treated with radiotherapy, temozolomide or both. The receptors derive from a man aged 35 to 55 with glioma. Some clones in this sample may be carry-over from other donors' samples. Both conserved end residues are part of each CDR3. Fields, in order: clone size, V gene, D gene, J gene, CDR3 protein, CDR3 DNA. A D gene is named only where the DNA matches it firmly. Clone size is shown for a subset of rows, as once, few, many or a class of expanded clone.

NA,TRBV18,NA,TRBJ1-3,CASSPGREAGNTIYF,TGTGCCAGCTCACCTGGGAGGGAGGCTGGAAACACCATATATTTT
NA,TRBV4-2,NA,TRBJ2-2,CASSQIDLKTGELFF,TGTGCCAGCAGCCAGATAGATTTAAAAACGGGGGAGCTGTTTTTT
few,TRBV29-1,NA,TRBJ1-2,CSVEDRGVGYTF,TGCAGCGTTGAAGATCGTGGAGTGGGCTACACCTTC
few,TRBV29-1,NA,TRBJ1-1,CSVTTNMNTEAFF,TGCAGCGTTACAACAAACATGAACACTGAAGCTTTCTTT
once,TRBV5-4,TRBD2,TRBJ2-7,CASSKSGGGSYEQYF,TGTGCCAGCAGTAAGAGCGGGGGGGGGTCCTACGAGCAGTACTTC
NA,TRBV10-1,NA,TRBJ2-7,CASSEQGGSYEQYF,TGCGCCAGCAGTGAGCAGGGTGGGTCCTACGAGCAGTACTTC
NA,TRBV9,NA,TRBJ2-5,CASSTRKGVRETQYF,TGTGCCAGCAGCACCCGGAAGGGGGTGCGGGAGACCCAGTACTTC
once,TRBV2,NA,TRBJ2-2,CASRVQGLNTGELFF,TGTGCCAGCAGGGTTCAGGGACTGAACACCGGGGAGCTGTTTTTT
NA,TRBV6-5,TRBD1,TRBJ2-2,CASSSGTDTGELFF,TGTGCCAGCAGCTCCGGGACAGACACCGGGGAGCTGTTTTTT
NA,TRBV10-3,NA,TRBJ1-6,CAGSGTADSPLHF,TGTGCCGGATCAGGGACCGCCGATTCACCCCTCCACTTT
NA,TRBV5-1,NA,TRBJ2-3,CASSLSGDTQYF,TGCGCCAGCAGCTTGAGTGGTGATACGCAGTATTTT
many,TRBV5-5,TRBD1,TRBJ1-1,CASSWDRAADTEAFF,TGTGCCAGCTCGTGGGACAGGGCGGCGGACACTGAAGCTTTCTTT
NA,TRBV5-6,NA,TRBJ1-2,CASSFRDTRYYGYTF,TGTGCCAGCAGCTTTAGGGACACAAGATACTATGGCTACACCTTC
NA,TRBV13,TRBD2,TRBJ2-7,CASSPSGAGGRYAYEQYF,TGTGCCAGCAGCCCGTCAGGGGCGGGGGGGCGGTACGCCTACGAGCAGTACTTC
NA,TRBV30,TRBD1,TRBJ1-4,CAWSEDRVGEKLFF,TGTGCCTGGAGTGAGGACAGGGTGGGTGAAAAACTGTTTTTT
NA,TRBV4-2,NA,TRBJ1-2,CASSQDSGFNYGYTF,TGTGCCAGCAGCCAAGACAGCGGATTTAACTATGGCTACACCTTC
NA,TRBV10-2,TRBD1,TRBJ1-5,CASSGTGPNQPQHF,TGCGCCAGCAGTGGGACAGGACCCAATCAGCCCCAGCATTTT
NA,TRBV30,NA,TRBJ1-6,CAWRSTTANSPLHF,TGTGCCTGGAGGTCGACGACAGCAAATTCACCCCTCCACTTT
NA,TRBV5-1,TRBD1,TRBJ2-7,CASSPGQGVYEQYF,TGCGCCAGCAGCCCAGGACAGGGCGTTTACGAGCAGTACTTC
NA,TRBV7-9,NA,TRBJ1-1,CASSLVMENTEAFF,TGTGCCAGCAGCTTAGTTATGGAGAACACTGAAGCTTTCTTT
few,TRBV18,NA,TRBJ2-5,CASSRVPADQETQYF,TGTGCCAGCTCACGTGTTCCAGCGGACCAAGAGACCCAGTACTTC
NA,TRBV4-1,NA,TRBJ2-7,CASSQAVNVDLGYEQYF,TGCGCCAGCAGCCAAGCAGTAAACGTGGACCTAGGCTACGAGCAGTACTTC
once,TRBV7-9,NA,TRBJ2-2,CASSPRDLRGELFF,TGTGCCAGCAGCCCAAGGGACCTTCGAGGGGAGCTGTTTTTT
NA,TRBV2,TRBD1,TRBJ1-2,CASSGQVRAGYTF,TGTGCCAGCAGCGGACAGGTTAGGGCTGGCTACACCTTC
NA,TRBV7-9,TRBD2,TRBJ2-5,CASSLVSPTGGETQYF,TGTGCCAGCAGCTTAGTCTCGCCCACGGGAGGAGAGACCCAGTACTTC
NA,TRBV5-1,NA,TRBJ2-5,CASSQGTLPETQYF,TGCGCCAGCAGCCAGGGGACGCTCCCAGAGACCCAGTACTTC
NA,TRBV7-9,NA,TRBJ1-6,CASSFDLNSPLHF,TGTGCCAGCAGCTTTGACCTGAATTCACCCCTCCACTTT
once,TRBV13,NA,TRBJ1-4,CASSLRAGANEKLFF,TGTGCCAGCAGCTTACGAGCGGGAGCTAATGAAAAACTGTTTTTT
NA,TRBV10-1,TRBD1,TRBJ2-5,CASSGQVAETQYF,TGCGCCAGCAGCGGACAGGTTGCTGAGACCCAGTACTTC
NA,TRBV5-6,NA,TRBJ1-2,CASSYQSRANYGYTF,TGTGCCAGCAGCTATCAAAGCAGGGCGAACTATGGCTACACCTTC
NA,TRBV10-2,NA,TRBJ1-5,CASSETDYSNQPQHF,TGCGCCAGCAGTGAGACAGATTATAGCAATCAGCCCCAGCATTTT
NA,TRBV7-8,NA,TRBJ2-7,CASSSLNPEQYF,TGTGCCAGCAGCTCCCTCAACCCCGAGCAGTACTTC
NA,TRBV2,NA,TRBJ1-4,CASSVDEKLFF,TGTGCCAGCAGTGTGGATGAAAAACTGTTTTTT
NA,TRBV9,NA,TRBJ1-1,CASSPQAEAFF,TGTGCCAGCAGCCCCCAGGCTGAAGCTTTCTTT
NA,TRBV15,NA,TRBJ1-2,CATSRDRGGTIDYGYTF,TGTGCCACCAGCAGAGATCGCGGGGGTACAATAGACTATGGCTACACCTTC
NA,TRBV5-1,TRBD2,TRBJ2-1,CASSLGLAAYNEQFF,TGCGCCAGCAGCTTAGGGCTAGCGGCGTACAATGAGCAGTTCTTC
few,TRBV5-1,NA,TRBJ1-6,CASSLVPEIPPLHF,TGCGCCAGCAGCTTGGTTCCGGAAATTCCACCCCTCCACTTT
NA,TRBV7-9,NA,TRBJ1-2,CASSPGTYGYTF,TGTGCCAGCAGCCCCGGAACTTATGGCTACACCTTC
NA,TRBV4-2,NA,TRBJ2-5,CASSQGTKQETQYF,TGTGCCAGCAGCCAAGGGACAAAACAAGAGACCCAGTACTTC
once,TRBV29-1,NA,TRBJ1-4,CSVSGQFNNEKLFF,TGCAGCGTGAGCGGACAGTTCAATAATGAAAAACTGTTTTTT
NA,TRBV19,NA,TRBJ1-5,CASSVDSPNQPQHF,TGTGCCAGTAGTGTCGACAGTCCCAATCAGCCCCAGCATTTT
NA,TRBV4-1,TRBD1,TRBJ2-7,CASSQGDRAIEQYF,TGCGCCAGCAGCCAAGGAGACAGGGCAATCGAGCAGTACTTC
NA,TRBV25-1,NA,TRBJ2-3,CASRQTSTDTQYF,TGTGCCAGCCGACAGACTAGCACAGATACGCAGTATTTT
NA,TRBV6-5,TRBD2,TRBJ2-7,CASSRQGLAVREQYF,TGTGCCAGCAGTAGGCAGGGACTAGCGGTACGGGAGCAGTACTTC
few,TRBV6-5,NA,TRBJ1-5,CASRGSDSRNQPQHF,TGTGCCAGCAGGGGTTCGGACAGCCGCAATCAGCCCCAGCATTTT
NA,TRBV30,NA,TRBJ2-3,CACRGLGTDTQYF,TGTGCCTGTAGAGGACTCGGCACAGATACGCAGTATTTT
NA,TRBV30,NA,TRBJ1-2,CAWSVWRNPNYGYTF,TGTGCCTGGAGTGTTTGGCGGAACCCTAACTATGGCTACACCTTC
few,TRBV6-6,NA,TRBJ2-3,CASSGGTSGTDTQYF,TGTGCCAGCAGTGGAGGGACCTCCGGCACAGATACGCAGTATTTT
NA,TRBV2,NA,TRBJ1-5,CASSGPVGQSSNQPQHF,TGTGCCAGCAGTGGTCCCGTTGGACAGTCTAGCAATCAGCCCCAGCATTTT
NA,TRBV13,NA,TRBJ1-1,CASSLVPLGGTEAFF,TGTGCCAGCAGCTTAGTCCCGTTAGGAGGTACTGAAGCTTTCTTT
NA,TRBV7-9,NA,TRBJ2-5,CASSYNEYSGTQYF,TGTGCCAGCAGCTATAACGAGTACTCGGGGACCCAGTACTTC
NA,TRBV6-5,TRBD1,TRBJ1-2,CASSWGQGDGYTF,TGTGCCAGCAGTTGGGGACAGGGCGATGGCTACACCTTC